This TCR beta chain appears in the sequencing data of a study of blood T cell repertoires in COVID-19. Turning to the study itself: Samples came from the United States, Italy and Spain, spanning acute and convalescent COVID-19. From T cells, B-cell-depleted T cells, or PBMCs came the material, which was cDNA or gDNA.

CDR3 size: 15 residues. The V gene's germline CDR1 is MDHEN and CDR2 SYDVKM. With respect to this clone: Germline and junction disagree at one end, which may indicate a read error.

Authors' data handling: Reference gene primer amplification gave estimated nucleated cell counts. TCRdb's table, derived via immunoSEQ multiplex PCR, lists solely in-frame clones and lacks some. That table gives V, J and clone size, and the DNA gave D and trimming. Here the sample spans fewer than 200,000 clones, about 85% being singletons. This TCR was sampled from a man aged 60 to 75 who had recovered from COVID-19. The V call is TRBV28, the J call TRBJ2-7, with TRBD1 matching over 8 bases. The specimen was peripheral blood. CDR3: CASSLADRALGPDSF. In nucleotides, the CDR3 is TGTGCCAGCAGTTTAGCGGACAGGGCACTGGGCCCGGATTCTTTC. Looking up the rest from reference TRBV28 and TRBJ2-7 gives the full variable domain: DVKVTQSSRYLVKRTGEKVFLECVQDMDHENMFWYRQDPGLGLRLIYFSYDVKMKEKGDIPEGYSVSREKKERFSLILESASTNQTSMYLCASSLADRALGPDSFGPGTRLTVT.